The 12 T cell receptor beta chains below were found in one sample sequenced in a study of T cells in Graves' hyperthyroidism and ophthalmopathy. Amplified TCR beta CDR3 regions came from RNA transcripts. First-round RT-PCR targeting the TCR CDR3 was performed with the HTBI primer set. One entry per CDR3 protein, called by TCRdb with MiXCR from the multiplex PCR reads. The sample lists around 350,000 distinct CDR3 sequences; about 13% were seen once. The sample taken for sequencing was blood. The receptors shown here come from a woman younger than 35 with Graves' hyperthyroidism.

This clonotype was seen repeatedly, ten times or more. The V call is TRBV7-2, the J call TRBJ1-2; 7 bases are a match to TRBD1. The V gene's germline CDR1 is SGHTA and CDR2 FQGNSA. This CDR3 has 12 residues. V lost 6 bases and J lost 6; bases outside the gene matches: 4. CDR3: CASSPTGDGYTF. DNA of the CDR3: TGTGCCAGCAGTCCTACAGGGGATGGCTACACCTTC.

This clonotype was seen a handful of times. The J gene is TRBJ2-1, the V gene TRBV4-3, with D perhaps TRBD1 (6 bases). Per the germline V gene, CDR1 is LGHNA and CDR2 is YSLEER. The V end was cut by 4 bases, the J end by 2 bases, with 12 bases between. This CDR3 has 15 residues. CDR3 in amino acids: CASSPSGTTYNEQFF. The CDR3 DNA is TGCGCCAGCAGCCCCTCCGGGACAACCTACAATGAGCAGTTCTTC.

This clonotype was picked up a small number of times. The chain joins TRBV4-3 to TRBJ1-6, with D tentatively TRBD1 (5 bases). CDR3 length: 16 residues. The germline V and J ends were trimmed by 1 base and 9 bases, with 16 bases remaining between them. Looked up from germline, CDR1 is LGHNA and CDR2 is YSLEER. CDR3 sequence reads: CASSQGRDLRVSPLHF. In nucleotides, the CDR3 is TGCGCCAGCAGCCAAGGCCGGGACCTTCGGGTTTCACCCCTCCACTTT.

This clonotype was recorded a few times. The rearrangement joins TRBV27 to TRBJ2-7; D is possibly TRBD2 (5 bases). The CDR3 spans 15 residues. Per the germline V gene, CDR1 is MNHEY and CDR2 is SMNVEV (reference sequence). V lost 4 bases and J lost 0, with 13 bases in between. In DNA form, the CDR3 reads TGTGCCAGCAGTTCGGGGTTCTTGAGCTCCTACGAGCAGTACTTC. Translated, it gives CASSSGFLSSYEQYF.

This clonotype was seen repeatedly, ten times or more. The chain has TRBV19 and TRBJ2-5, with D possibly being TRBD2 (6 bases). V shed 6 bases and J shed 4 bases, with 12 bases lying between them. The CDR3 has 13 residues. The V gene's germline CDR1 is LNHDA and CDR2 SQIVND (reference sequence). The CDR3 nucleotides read TGTGCCAGTAGACGGGGGACGGGAGAGACCCAGTACTTC. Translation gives CASRRGTGETQYF. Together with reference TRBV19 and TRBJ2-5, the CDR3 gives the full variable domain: DGGITQSPKYLFRKEGQNVTLSCEQNLNHDAMYWYRQDPGQGLRLIYYSQIVNDFQKGDIAEGYSVSREKKESFPLTVTSAQKNPTAFYLCASRRGTGETQYFGPGTRLLVL.

The DNA for the CDR3 is TGTGCCAGTAGTATGGTCCGGGGAGCAGATACGCAGTATTTT. Translating it yields CASSMVRGADTQYF. The chain links TRBV19 to TRBJ2-3, with D perhaps matching TRBD2 (5 bases). The length of the CDR3 is 14 residues. Trimming took 3 bases from V and 4 from J, leaving 11 bases between them. Germline V gene lookup returns CDR1 LNHDA and CDR2 SQIVND (reference sequence).

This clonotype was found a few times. This chain's CDR3 is CASSLGISGGFIGGANVLTF. In nucleotides, the CDR3 is TGCGCCAGCAGCTTGGGGATATCAGGGGGCTTTATCGGTGGGGCCAACGTCCTGACTTTC. The chain joins TRBV5-1 to TRBJ2-6; 8 bases match TRBD1. The CDR3 is made up of 20 amino acids. V dropped 0 bases and J dropped 3; count of bases not matched to a gene: 14. Germline V CDR1 and CDR2: SGHRS, YFSETQ.

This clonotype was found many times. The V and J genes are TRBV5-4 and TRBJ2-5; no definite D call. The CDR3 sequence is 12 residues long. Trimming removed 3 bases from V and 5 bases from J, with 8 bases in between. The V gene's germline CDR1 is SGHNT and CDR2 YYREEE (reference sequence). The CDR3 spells CASSSLKETQYF. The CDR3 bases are TGTGCCAGCAGCTCCCTGAAGGAGACCCAGTACTTC.

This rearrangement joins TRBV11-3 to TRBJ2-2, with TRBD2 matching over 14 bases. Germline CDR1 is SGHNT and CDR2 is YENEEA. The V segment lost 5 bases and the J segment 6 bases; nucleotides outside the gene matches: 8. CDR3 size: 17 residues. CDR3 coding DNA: TGTGCCAGCAGCCCGAAGACTAGCGGGGGGGCGCCCGGGGAGCTGTTTTTT. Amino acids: CASSPKTSGGAPGELFF.

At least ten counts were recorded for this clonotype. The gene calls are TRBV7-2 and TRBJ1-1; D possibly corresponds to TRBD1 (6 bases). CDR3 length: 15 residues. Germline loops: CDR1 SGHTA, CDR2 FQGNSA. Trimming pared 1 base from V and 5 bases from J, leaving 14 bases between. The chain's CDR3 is CASSLVQLDRTEAFF. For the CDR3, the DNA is TGTGCCAGCAGCTTAGTCCAACTGGACAGAACTGAAGCTTTCTTT.

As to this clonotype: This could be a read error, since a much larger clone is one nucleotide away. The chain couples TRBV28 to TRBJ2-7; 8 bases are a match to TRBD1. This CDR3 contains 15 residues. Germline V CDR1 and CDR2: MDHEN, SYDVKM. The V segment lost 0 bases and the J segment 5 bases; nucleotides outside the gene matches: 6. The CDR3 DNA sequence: TGTGCCAGCAGTTTATGGGGACAGGAAATAAACGAGCAGTACTTC. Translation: CASSLWGQEINEQYF.

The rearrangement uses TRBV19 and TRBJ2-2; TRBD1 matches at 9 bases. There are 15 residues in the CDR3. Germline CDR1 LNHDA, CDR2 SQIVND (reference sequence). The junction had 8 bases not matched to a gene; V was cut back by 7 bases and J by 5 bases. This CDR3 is CASTLQGALTGELFF. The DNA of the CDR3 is TGTGCCAGTACGCTACAGGGGGCCCTGACCGGGGAGCTGTTTTTT.